Reported below is one T cell receptor (beta chain). A few counts support this clone. What this receptor recognizes is not known. Qualities for individual bases were not recorded, and no much larger clone is one base off. The cohort consisted of some 730 healthy bone marrow donors. Cohort members were all nominally healthy when sampled, although unrecorded immune exposures were likely present. Of the 650 to 700 cohort members, roughly 300 had positive CMV serostatus and around 350 had negative CMV serostatus, and CMV serostatus was not recorded for the donor. A peripheral blood sample was collected from each donor, and TCR beta sequencing was performed on peripheral blood mononuclear cells. The Qiagen DNeasy Blood Extraction Kit was used to extract genomic DNA from the blood cell samples. This sample is part of a study of cytomegalovirus exposure and HLA in healthy donors (dated by TCRdb to the late 2010s). General notes on the study: An earlier analysis of roughly 500 of the donors reported 276 Gb of sequence data and 95 million to 130 million unique TCR beta sequences obtained from about 170 million T cells. In the later analysis, no new phenotypic data were used to find candidate immune exposures; instead, reliance was placed on TCR beta sequences and their occurrence across donors. The T cell repertoires of 700 or so subjects were profiled by immunosequencing and related to cytomegalovirus serostatus. Besides the first cohort of 666 subjects, a separate validation cohort made up of some 110 different subjects was used. Among the roughly 390 genotyped donors, around 81% belonged to the genetic ancestry cluster associated with self-reported Caucasian donors. Alongside the repertoire data, information on donor age, sex, ethnicity and CMV serostatus was compiled. A later genetic analysis took genome-wide SNP genotypes for about 55% of the 666 donors and used that subset as a discovery cohort. Every discovery cohort repertoire had been produced on one sequencing platform. In a later analysis, previously published TCR beta repertoires from 550 to 700 donors were re-analyzed and high-resolution HLA genotyping was added so that TCR occurrence patterns could be studied. Typing coverage differed by locus: A, B, C, DRB1 and DQB1 were typed in roughly 620-630 donors, DQA1 in about 510, DPA1 in around 600, and DPB1 in roughly 470. An early release that covered around 590 HLA-typed donors contained approximately 300 gigabases of sequencing data and 70 million to 100 million unique TCR sequences. An earlier analysis of more than 450 of the donors used high-throughput TCR beta sequencing to judge whether each TCR beta V gene segment behaved as functional or pseudogenic. The aim of the study was to test whether cataloging public T cell receptors could identify signatures of past pathogen exposure. High-throughput TCR immunosequencing, statistical association of individual TCRs with disease status, and machine learning were combined to predict cytomegalovirus infection status. HLA typing covered class I and class II loci at four-digit resolution. Four or five DR-DQ haplotypes were treated as single units for association and clustering because of strong linkage in the cohort. On average, 235,054 unique TCR beta nucleotide sequences were sequenced per donor among a few hundred genotyped donors of the cohort, with around 19% of those sequences being non-productive.

The research as a whole found: A further reported finding was that TCR beta sequences accurately predicted the HLA-A and HLA-B alleles for most subjects in the first cohort. When HLA alleles, especially DR and DQ, strongly co-occurred, attributing TCR associations to individual alleles was difficult. Roughly uniform sequencing depth across donors was assumed in presence/absence analyses, although this assumption may not hold. An earlier analysis of roughly 570 of the donors showed that most TCR beta V segments appeared in productive rearrangements either about 87% or about 30% of the time, which broadly matched IMGT annotations. Cytomegalovirus status was reported to be diagnosed by the classifier with high specificity and sensitivity in both the original and validation cohorts. Immune exposure information for the cohort was limited to CMV serostatus. Most TCR sequences were observed very rarely across donors, whereas some public TCRs were present in many individuals. In a later analysis, most CMV-associated TCR beta chains were found to appear HLA-restricted, with HLA associations seemingly driven largely by CMV exposure. Because counts were too low, seventeen rarely observed V segments, including chromosome 9 orphons, were excluded from the earlier analysis of some 540 of the donors. A later analysis found that TCR association rates varied across HLA loci, with DRB1 alleles showing the most associated TCRs and HLA-C alleles the fewest. An association between a missense DCLRE1C variant and V-gene and J-gene trimming of TCR beta chains was found in a later genetic analysis and replicated in an independent cohort. A total of 164 TCR beta chains were listed by the study as associated with cytomegalovirus. At a false discovery rate of 0.05, a later analysis linked about 16,000 TCR beta sequences to specific HLA alleles. Linkage disequilibrium might explain the correlated functional status among segregating V segments, but an unknown experimental factor could not be excluded. In a later analysis, several top co-occurrence clusters were reported to appear linked to parvovirus B19, influenza, CMV and Epstein-Barr virus. The authors suggested that the approach could potentially be generalized to other disease states and immunological phenotypes. Because some donors lacked HLA typing at each locus, the association tests relied only on the typed subset. This cohort had only TCR beta chains sequenced, and the lack of alpha or paired-chain data limited which features could be detected. In vitro tests confirmed that a few of the cytomegalovirus-associated TCR beta chains recognize cytomegalovirus antigens. A cluster of highly shared sequence variants was judged likely to be a technical artifact of the sequencing pipeline. In a later analysis, HLA-associated TCR beta chains showed more clonal expansion and lower generation probabilities than non-associated chains that were equally common. According to a later genetic analysis, donors in an Asian-associated ancestry cluster had fewer N-insertions in productive TCRs than the approximately 700-donor mean. Some IMGT-functional V segments, including TRBV6-2 and TRBV6-3, could not be distinguished by the 87-base-pair reads and were therefore excluded.

Taken from cysteine to phenylalanine, the CDR3 has 16 residues. The read is trimmed to its CDR3 DNA, 48 bases read in frame from base 1. From the germline V gene (reference sequence), CDR1 is SEHNR and CDR2 is FQNEAQ. V loses 2 bases at its end and J loses 2 bases; junction bases beyond the gene matches: 6. Libraries were prepared through the immunoSEQ multiplex PCR assay. For the multiplex PCR, a mixture combining 60 forward primers for TCR Vbeta segments and 13 reverse primers for TCR Jbeta segments was used. The CDR3 region of rearranged TCR beta genes was amplified from genomic DNA by a multiplex PCR assay. On the Illumina HiSeq System, the amplified TCR beta libraries were sequenced as 87-base-pair reads. As for the authors' bioinformatics: A later analysis counted approximately 74 million unique TCR beta chains across the 650 to 800 repertoires, and roughly 10 million of these chains were shared by at least two donors. A nearest-neighbor algorithm error-corrected the raw reads and collapsed the reads into unique sequences, merging closely related sequences to remove PCR and sequencing errors. CDR3 sequences were aligned to IMGT reference sequences to assign V, D and J gene segments. For a sequence to be retained, a match of at least six nucleotides was required to both a V gene segment and a J gene segment. A rearrangement counted as productive if the CDR3 had no stop codons and remained in frame with V and J, and every other rearrangement counted as non-productive. Following IMGT convention, CDR3 was defined as the stretch from the second conserved V-encoded cysteine up to the conserved J-encoded phenylalanine. The earlier analysis of roughly 590 of the donors excluded sequences that lacked an unambiguous match to a single V gene segment. An earlier analysis of under 750 of the donors called V segments functional above 56.7% productive rearrangements and segregating when the between-donor standard deviation exceeded 5%. A statistical classification framework was built for diagnosing cytomegalovirus status from the catalog of TCR beta chain sequences. V and J gene assignment, in a later analysis, came from comparing TCR nucleotide sequences with IMGT/GENE-DB human TR gene sequences. A later analysis assigned CDR3 sequences and most-parsimonious VDJ recombination scenarios with the TCRdist pipeline. In a later analysis, every TCR beta chain was defined by the combination of its CDR3 amino acid sequence and its V-gene family, and reads without a unique V-gene family were dropped. To address suspected cross-contamination and a sequencing artifact, a later analysis removed a few hundred highly shared, low-generation-probability nucleotide sequences. In a later analysis, a clonal expansion index was calculated for each public chain from normalized within-repertoire ranks of inferred template counts. In a later analysis, generation probabilities were computed using a VDJ recombination model fitted to out-of-frame rearrangements, and the results were checked against IGoR. Hypergeometric tests were used in a later analysis to score TCR-TCR, TCR-HLA and TCR-CMV co-occurrence, with a repertoire-size bias correction applied to the TCR pairs. A later analysis estimated false discovery rates by permuting HLA or CMV assignments 20 times. In a later analysis, co-occurring TCRs were grouped using DBSCAN, and TCRdist sequence similarity was added for clustering within HLA-allele-positive subsets. For co-occurrence clustering, repertoires with fewer than 30,000 or more than 120,000 public chains were excluded, along with several repertoires with anomalous nucleotide sharing. In its TCRdb copy, this immuneACCESS table keeps in-frame sequences only and misses some clones. Where compared with another copy, unresolved V genes explain less than half of these, and the others have no known cause. The V and J calls and clone size are taken from that table; D and trimming were inferred from the DNA. This sample lists some 150,000 clones; roughly 80% were detected once. Jointly, the top ten make up roughly 3.6% of the sample.

Sequenced sample: PBMCs. Recombination connected TRBV7-9 to TRBJ2-3; 8 bases in the junction line up with TRBD2. This clonotype was obtained from a human donor in good health. The CDR3 sequence is CASSLTGGFSTDTQYF. The DNA sequence reads TGTGCCAGCAGCTTAACGGGGGGGTTTTCCACAGATACGCAGTATTTT.